This is a list of T cell receptor beta chains from one sample in a study of T cell clonotyping in hematopoietic cell transplantation. Sequenced by immunoSEQ multiplex PCR; TCRdb stores in-frame clones only, minus some. Here the sample spans about 6,800 clones, 85% to 90% being singletons. This material consisted of peripheral blood mononuclear cells, taken before stem cell transplant. The receptor source for this set is a man between 25 and 39 years old with acute myeloid leukemia. Some clones in this sample may be carry-over from other donors' samples. The CDR3 runs from the conserved cysteine through the conserved F or W. D genes are given only for firm matches. Clone sizes are given selectively: once, few, many, or a class where the clone is expanded.

j_gene: TRBJ1-5; abundance: NA; d_gene: NA; v_gene: TRBV5-3; CDR3aa: CARSLGVNQPQHF; CDR3nt: TGTGCCAGAAGCTTGGGTGTCAATCAGCCCCAGCATTTT
j_gene: TRBJ2-2; abundance: NA; d_gene: TRBD2; v_gene: TRBV30; CDR3aa: CAWFPGLAGGELFF; CDR3nt: TGTGCCTGGTTTCCGGGACTAGCGGGGGGGGAGCTGTTTTTT
j_gene: TRBJ2-5; abundance: once; d_gene: NA; v_gene: TRBV12-1; CDR3aa: CASRLWSHFQEETQYF; CDR3nt: TGTGCCAGCAGACTTTGGTCCCACTTCCAAGAGGAGACCCAGTACTTC
j_gene: TRBJ1-1; abundance: NA; d_gene: NA; v_gene: TRBV27; CDR3aa: CASSLGQGGTEAFF; CDR3nt: TGTGCCAGCAGTTTAGGGCAGGGAGGGACTGAAGCTTTCTTT
j_gene: TRBJ2-7; abundance: NA; d_gene: TRBD1; v_gene: TRBV6-5; CDR3aa: CASTQDRGRSEQYF; CDR3nt: TGTGCCAGCACCCAGGACAGGGGGCGGAGCGAGCAGTACTTC
j_gene: TRBJ2-3; abundance: NA; d_gene: NA; v_gene: TRBV28; CDR3aa: CASSLLGDTGGTDTQYF; CDR3nt: TGTGCCAGCAGTTTGCTGGGGGACACCGGGGGCACAGATACGCAGTATTTT
j_gene: TRBJ2-1; abundance: NA; d_gene: TRBD2; v_gene: TRBV7-3; CDR3aa: CASSPRPAGAYNEQFF; CDR3nt: TGTGCCAGCAGCCCCCGACCGGCGGGAGCGTACAATGAGCAGTTCTTC
j_gene: TRBJ2-7; abundance: NA; d_gene: NA; v_gene: TRBV4-3; CDR3aa: CASSHEPLGGASVYEQYF; CDR3nt: TGCGCCAGCAGCCACGAGCCACTCGGCGGGGCTAGCGTCTACGAGCAGTACTTC
j_gene: TRBJ2-3; abundance: NA; d_gene: NA; v_gene: TRBV5-1; CDR3aa: CASSLVQSTDTQYF; CDR3nt: TGCGCCAGCAGCTTGGTACAGAGCACAGATACGCAGTATTTT
j_gene: TRBJ2-7; abundance: NA; d_gene: NA; v_gene: TRBV4-3; CDR3aa: CASSQDLGGYSYEQYF; CDR3nt: TGCGCCAGCAGCCAAGATCTCGGAGGGTATTCCTACGAGCAGTACTTC
j_gene: TRBJ2-7; abundance: NA; d_gene: NA; v_gene: TRBV19; CDR3aa: CASSERDGGYEQYF; CDR3nt: TGTGCCAGTAGTGAACGGGACGGTGGTTACGAGCAGTACTTC
j_gene: TRBJ2-7; abundance: NA; d_gene: TRBD2; v_gene: TRBV5-6; CDR3aa: CASRSSSGQGRFYEQYF; CDR3nt: TGTGCCAGCAGGTCCTCTAGCGGCCAAGGTCGGTTTTACGAGCAGTACTTC
j_gene: TRBJ2-2; abundance: NA; d_gene: TRBD2; v_gene: TRBV19; CDR3aa: CASSLELLAGANTGELFF; CDR3nt: TGTGCCAGTAGTCTCGAGCTACTAGCGGGAGCGAACACCGGGGAGCTGTTTTTT
j_gene: TRBJ2-3; abundance: NA; d_gene: NA; v_gene: TRBV7-3; CDR3aa: CASNEGITDTQYF; CDR3nt: TGTGCCAGTAACGAGGGAATCACAGATACGCAGTATTTT
j_gene: TRBJ2-7; abundance: NA; d_gene: TRBD1; v_gene: TRBV5-6; CDR3aa: CASSLSLWTGSYEQYF; CDR3nt: TGTGCCAGCAGCTTGAGTTTGTGGACAGGGTCCTACGAGCAGTACTTC
j_gene: TRBJ2-1; abundance: NA; d_gene: TRBD2; v_gene: TRBV5-6; CDR3aa: CASSTGLAGGAEQFF; CDR3nt: TGTGCCAGCAGCACGGGACTAGCGGGAGGGGCTGAGCAGTTCTTC
j_gene: TRBJ2-1; abundance: once; d_gene: TRBD2; v_gene: TRBV10-1; CDR3aa: CASSEGLSGNYNEQFF; CDR3nt: TGCGCCAGCAGTGAGGGTCTCAGCGGGAACTACAATGAGCAGTTCTTC
j_gene: TRBJ2-6; abundance: once; d_gene: NA; v_gene: TRBV5-1; CDR3aa: CASSFREQAGANVLTF; CDR3nt: TGCGCCAGCAGCTTCCGAGAGCAAGCTGGGGCCAACGTCCTGACTTTC
j_gene: TRBJ1-1; abundance: NA; d_gene: NA; v_gene: TRBV5-1; CDR3aa: CASSEGGKNTEAFF; CDR3nt: TGCGCCAGCAGTGAGGGGGGGAAGAACACTGAAGCTTTCTTT
j_gene: TRBJ1-5; abundance: NA; d_gene: TRBD1; v_gene: TRBV19; CDR3aa: CASSSGTGGPYSNQPQHF; CDR3nt: TGTGCCAGTAGTTCGGGGACAGGGGGCCCTTATAGCAATCAGCCCCAGCATTTT
j_gene: TRBJ2-7; abundance: NA; d_gene: NA; v_gene: TRBV30; CDR3aa: CAWSLDTVGEQYF; CDR3nt: TGTGCCTGGAGCTTGGACACGGTGGGAGAGCAGTACTTC
j_gene: TRBJ1-1; abundance: once; d_gene: NA; v_gene: TRBV7-9; CDR3aa: CASSLPGLNTEAFF; CDR3nt: TGTGCCAGCAGCTTACCGGGCTTGAACACTGAAGCTTTCTTT
j_gene: TRBJ1-5; abundance: NA; d_gene: NA; v_gene: TRBV19; CDR3aa: CASSEQGNQPQHF; CDR3nt: TGTGCCAGTAGCGAACAGGGAAATCAGCCCCAGCATTTT
j_gene: TRBJ2-7; abundance: NA; d_gene: NA; v_gene: TRBV5-1; CDR3aa: CASSLERGGAPSREQYF; CDR3nt: TGCGCCAGCAGCTTGGAGAGGGGGGGAGCTCCTTCGAGGGAGCAGTACTTC
j_gene: TRBJ1-2; abundance: NA; d_gene: NA; v_gene: TRBV9; CDR3aa: CASSVMEANYGYTF; CDR3nt: TGTGCCAGCAGCGTAATGGAAGCTAACTATGGCTACACCTTC
j_gene: TRBJ1-3; abundance: NA; d_gene: NA; v_gene: TRBV29-1; CDR3aa: CSVVGSTGSSGNTIYF; CDR3nt: TGCAGCGTTGTTGGAAGCACAGGGAGCTCTGGAAACACCATATATTTT
j_gene: TRBJ2-7; abundance: NA; d_gene: NA; v_gene: TRBV27; CDR3aa: CASRLHDFPRSYEQYF; CDR3nt: TGTGCCAGCAGGTTACACGACTTCCCTAGATCCTACGAGCAGTACTTC
j_gene: TRBJ1-3; abundance: NA; d_gene: TRBD1; v_gene: TRBV30; CDR3aa: CAVGTGGSGNTIYF; CDR3nt: TGTGCGGTTGGGACAGGGGGCTCTGGAAACACCATATATTTT
j_gene: TRBJ1-2; abundance: NA; d_gene: NA; v_gene: TRBV28; CDR3aa: CASSSKFRTALPQTGYTF; CDR3nt: TGTGCCAGCAGTTCCAAATTCCGGACGGCCCTTCCTCAGACTGGCTACACCTTC
j_gene: TRBJ1-2; abundance: NA; d_gene: TRBD1; v_gene: TRBV4-3; CDR3aa: CASSQGGQGAFNYGYTF; CDR3nt: TGCGCCAGCAGCCAAGGGGGGCAGGGGGCCTTTAACTATGGCTACACCTTC
j_gene: TRBJ2-7; abundance: NA; d_gene: NA; v_gene: TRBV5-6; CDR3aa: CASSSDGSPYEQYF; CDR3nt: TGTGCCAGCAGCTCGGACGGTTCCCCCTACGAGCAGTACTTC
j_gene: TRBJ2-7; abundance: once; d_gene: TRBD2; v_gene: TRBV2; CDR3aa: CASLSRTSENYEQYF; CDR3nt: TGTGCCAGCCTTTCCCGAACTAGCGAAAACTACGAGCAGTACTTC
j_gene: TRBJ2-1; abundance: few; d_gene: NA; v_gene: TRBV7-3; CDR3aa: CASSYGNNVQFF; CDR3nt: TGTGCCAGCAGCTACGGTAACAATGTGCAGTTCTTC
j_gene: TRBJ1-4; abundance: NA; d_gene: NA; v_gene: TRBV30; CDR3aa: CAWRSKQGKQEKLFF; CDR3nt: TGTGCCTGGAGATCCAAACAGGGTAAACAAGAGAAACTGTTTTTT
j_gene: TRBJ2-5; abundance: NA; d_gene: NA; v_gene: TRBV5-6; CDR3aa: CASSSGRGYETQYF; CDR3nt: TGTGCCAGCAGCTCCGGTCGGGGTTACGAGACCCAGTACTTC
j_gene: TRBJ2-7; abundance: NA; d_gene: NA; v_gene: TRBV7-3; CDR3aa: CASSLRGDGEQYF; CDR3nt: TGTGCCAGCAGCTTGAGAGGGGACGGCGAGCAGTACTTC
j_gene: TRBJ1-1; abundance: once; d_gene: NA; v_gene: TRBV7-6; CDR3aa: CASSEQGRGEAFF; CDR3nt: TGTGCCAGCAGCGAACAGGGAAGGGGCGAAGCTTTCTTT
j_gene: TRBJ2-7; abundance: NA; d_gene: NA; v_gene: TRBV11-3; CDR3aa: CASSSGSYEQYF; CDR3nt: TGTGCCAGCAGCTCCGGATCCTACGAGCAGTACTTC
j_gene: TRBJ2-3; abundance: NA; d_gene: NA; v_gene: TRBV7-7; CDR3aa: CASSLRGSDTDTQYF; CDR3nt: TGTGCTAGCAGCTTGCGTGGCTCTGACACAGATACGCAGTATTTT
j_gene: TRBJ2-5; abundance: NA; d_gene: NA; v_gene: TRBV18; CDR3aa: CASSPDGAETQYF; CDR3nt: TGTGCCAGCTCACCGGACGGGGCAGAGACCCAGTACTTC
j_gene: TRBJ1-6; abundance: few; d_gene: TRBD1; v_gene: TRBV30; CDR3aa: CAWSAGQDNSPLHF; CDR3nt: TGTGCCTGGAGTGCCGGACAGGACAATTCACCCCTCCACTTT
j_gene: TRBJ1-2; abundance: once; d_gene: NA; v_gene: TRBV30; CDR3aa: CAWSRVSYGYTF; CDR3nt: TGTGCCTGGAGTAGAGTTAGCTATGGCTACACCTTC
j_gene: TRBJ2-5; abundance: NA; d_gene: TRBD2; v_gene: TRBV4-1; CDR3aa: CASSPLGSGRREGQETQYF; CDR3nt: TGCGCCAGCAGCCCCCTCGGTAGCGGGAGGCGGGAGGGCCAAGAGACCCAGTACTTC
j_gene: TRBJ1-2; abundance: NA; d_gene: NA; v_gene: TRBV28; CDR3aa: CASSLGQGSYGYTF; CDR3nt: TGTGCCAGCAGTTTAGGCCAGGGGAGCTATGGCTACACCTTC
j_gene: TRBJ2-7; abundance: NA; d_gene: NA; v_gene: TRBV11-3; CDR3aa: CASWVEQYF; CDR3nt: TGTGCCAGCTGGGTCGAGCAGTACTTC
j_gene: TRBJ1-1; abundance: NA; d_gene: NA; v_gene: TRBV5-1; CDR3aa: CASSLADLPNTEAFF; CDR3nt: TGCGCCAGCAGCTTGGCCGACCTTCCTAACACTGAAGCTTTCTTT
j_gene: TRBJ2-2; abundance: NA; d_gene: NA; v_gene: TRBV6-6; CDR3aa: CASSPRSGELFF; CDR3nt: TGTGCCAGCAGCCCGCGGTCGGGGGAGCTGTTTTTT
j_gene: TRBJ2-3; abundance: NA; d_gene: TRBD2; v_gene: TRBV25-1; CDR3aa: CASILRLAGADTQYF; CDR3nt: TGTGCCAGCATCCTCAGACTAGCGGGGGCAGATACGCAGTATTTT
j_gene: TRBJ1-3; abundance: NA; d_gene: NA; v_gene: TRBV15; CDR3aa: CATSRDQGALNTIYF; CDR3nt: TGTGCCACCAGCAGAGATCAGGGCGCCTTAAACACCATATATTTT
j_gene: TRBJ1-2; abundance: NA; d_gene: NA; v_gene: TRBV12-1; CDR3aa: CASPNIYHGYTF; CDR3nt: TGTGCCAGCCCCAATATCTACCATGGCTACACCTTC
j_gene: TRBJ1-4; abundance: NA; d_gene: NA; v_gene: TRBV30; CDR3aa: CAWSKQAEKLFF; CDR3nt: TGTGCCTGGAGTAAACAGGCCGAAAAACTGTTTTTT
j_gene: TRBJ1-5; abundance: NA; d_gene: TRBD1; v_gene: TRBV6-1; CDR3aa: CASSAGQEGQPQHF; CDR3nt: TGTGCCAGCAGTGCCGGACAGGAGGGTCAGCCCCAGCATTTT
j_gene: TRBJ2-3; abundance: NA; d_gene: NA; v_gene: TRBV28; CDR3aa: CASSLELRAQYF; CDR3nt: TGTGCCAGCAGTTTGGAGCTGAGGGCGCAGTATTTT
j_gene: TRBJ2-7; abundance: NA; d_gene: TRBD1; v_gene: TRBV4-2; CDR3aa: CASSQDRRTGVPYEQYF; CDR3nt: TGTGCCAGCAGCCAAGATCGGAGGACAGGGGTACCCTACGAGCAGTACTTC
j_gene: TRBJ2-5; abundance: once; d_gene: NA; v_gene: TRBV7-2; CDR3aa: CASSFNPGQETQYF; CDR3nt: TGTGCCAGCAGCTTCAACCCGGGCCAAGAGACCCAGTACTTC
j_gene: TRBJ1-3; abundance: NA; d_gene: NA; v_gene: TRBV30; CDR3aa: CAWATPVGSGNTIYF; CDR3nt: TGTGCCTGGGCGACCCCGGTGGGCTCTGGAAACACCATATATTTT